The following is a T cell receptor beta chain sequence with its context. Its antigen remains unidentified. A universal primer site was incorporated via template switching, and the cDNA contained unique molecular identifiers. TCRdb analysed the 5' RACE reads with MiXCR anew, one entry per CDR3 protein. The profile shows just under 550,000 distinct CDR3 sequences, around 15% of them singletons. The CDR3 length is 13 residues. With 5 bases removed from V and 1 base from J, the gap between germline ends came to 11 bases. Per germline, CDR1 DFQATT and CDR2 SNEGSKA (reference sequence). These data originate in a study of identical twins. Study outcomes and limitations: Part of the zero-insertion signal could reflect confounding by invariant MAIT and iNKT cells. Weaker excess twin sharing was seen among beta out-of-frame sequences.

The same sample was also studied in work on yellow fever vaccine responses in identical twins. That source adds: Twins' T cell vaccine responses reportedly looked partly convergent, partly personalized.

Specimen: CD4+ T cells sorted from blood. The chain is built from TRBV20-1 and TRBJ2-5, with D hard to call. This clonotype originated in a woman younger than 35 in good health. The CDR3: CSASLGGQETQYF. Here the CDR3 DNA reads TGCAGTGCTTCGTTGGGCGGCCAAGAGACCCAGTACTTC.